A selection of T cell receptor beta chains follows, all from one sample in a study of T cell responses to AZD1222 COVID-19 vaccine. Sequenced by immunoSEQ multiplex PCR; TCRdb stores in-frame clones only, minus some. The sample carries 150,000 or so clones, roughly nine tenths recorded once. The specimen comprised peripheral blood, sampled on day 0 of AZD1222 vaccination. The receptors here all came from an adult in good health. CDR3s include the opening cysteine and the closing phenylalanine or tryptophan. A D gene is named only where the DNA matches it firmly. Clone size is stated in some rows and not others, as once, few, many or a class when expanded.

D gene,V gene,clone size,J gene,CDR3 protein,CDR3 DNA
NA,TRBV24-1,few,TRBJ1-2,CATSLRGSYGYTF,TGTGCCACCAGTCTTCGGGGGAGCTATGGCTACACCTTC
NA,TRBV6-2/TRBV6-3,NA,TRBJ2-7,CASSRLEGLGIEQYF,TGTGCCAGCAGTCGGTTGGAAGGTTTGGGCATCGAGCAGTACTTC
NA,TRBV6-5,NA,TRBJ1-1,CASSLKGRRNTEAFF,TGTGCCAGCAGTCTAAAGGGACGGCGGAACACTGAAGCTTTCTTT
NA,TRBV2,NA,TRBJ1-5,CASGTERNQPQHF,TGTGCCAGCGGAACTGAACGCAATCAGCCCCAGCATTTT
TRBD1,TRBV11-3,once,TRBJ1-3,CASRPGTGGNTIYF,TGTGCCAGCAGACCCGGGACAGGTGGAAACACCATATATTTT
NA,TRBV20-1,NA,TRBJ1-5,CSADGQPQHF,TGCAGTGCTGACGGTCAGCCCCAGCATTTT
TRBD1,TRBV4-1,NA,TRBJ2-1,CASRRTGVPEQFF,TGCGCCAGCAGACGTACAGGGGTCCCTGAGCAGTTCTTC
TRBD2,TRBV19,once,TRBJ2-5,CASMRRLAGLETQYF,TGTGCCAGTATGAGGAGGCTAGCGGGATTAGAGACCCAGTACTTC
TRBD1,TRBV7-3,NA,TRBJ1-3,CASSFQQGVGNTIYF,TGTGCCAGCAGCTTCCAACAGGGGGTTGGAAACACCATATATTTT
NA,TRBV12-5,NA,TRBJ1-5,CASGLGQTYNQPQHF,TGTGCTAGTGGTTTAGGACAGACTTACAATCAGCCCCAGCATTTT
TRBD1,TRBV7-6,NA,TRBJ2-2,CASSQTGANTGELFF,TGTGCCAGCAGCCAGACAGGGGCGAACACCGGGGAGCTGTTTTTT
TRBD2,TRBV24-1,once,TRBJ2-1,CATSDIAGVAGYSYNEQFF,TGTGCCACCAGTGATATTGCCGGGGTAGCGGGGTACTCCTACAATGAGCAGTTCTTC
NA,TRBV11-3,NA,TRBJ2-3,CASSLGRGLPTDTQYF,TGTGCCAGCAGCTTAGGTCGGGGACTGCCTACAGATACGCAGTATTTT
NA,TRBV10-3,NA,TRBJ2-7,CAISARDEQYF,TGTGCCATCAGTGCAAGGGACGAGCAGTACTTC
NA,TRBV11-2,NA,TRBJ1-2,CASSLSTSGPYGYTF,TGTGCCAGCAGCTTAAGTACGTCTGGGCCCTATGGCTACACCTTC
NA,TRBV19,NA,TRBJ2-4,CASTLGGAVNIQYF,TGTGCCAGTACCCTGGGGGGGGCTGTAAACATTCAGTACTTC
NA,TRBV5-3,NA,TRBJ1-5,CARSLARYNQPQHF,TGTGCCAGAAGCTTGGCCAGATACAATCAGCCCCAGCATTTT
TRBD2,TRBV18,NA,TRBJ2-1,CASSPQKSRGSGHEQFF,TGTGCCAGCTCCCCGCAAAAATCGCGCGGGAGTGGCCATGAGCAGTTCTTC
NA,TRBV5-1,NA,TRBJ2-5,CASSSASPETQYF,TGCGCCAGCAGCTCTGCCTCCCCAGAGACCCAGTACTTC
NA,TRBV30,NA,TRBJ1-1,CAWSVPGTVNTEAFF,TGTGCCTGGAGTGTCCCCGGGACGGTGAACACTGAAGCTTTCTTT
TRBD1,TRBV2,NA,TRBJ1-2,CASSVRDRGIQGYTF,TGTGCCAGCAGTGTACGGGACAGGGGGATTCAAGGCTACACCTTC
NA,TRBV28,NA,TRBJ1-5,CASSLGVAGPQHF,TGTGCCAGCAGTTTAGGAGTGGCGGGGCCCCAGCATTTT
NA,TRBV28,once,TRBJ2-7,CASSPPEAAHYEQYF,TGTGCCAGCAGTCCCCCGGAGGCGGCTCACTACGAGCAGTACTTC
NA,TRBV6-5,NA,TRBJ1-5,CASSYSTTSNQPQHF,TGTGCCAGCAGTTACTCGACGACTAGCAATCAGCCCCAGCATTTT
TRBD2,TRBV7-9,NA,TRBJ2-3,CASSPYGTSNQGGTQYF,TGTGCCAGCAGCCCGTACGGGACTAGTAATCAGGGTGGTACGCAGTATTTT
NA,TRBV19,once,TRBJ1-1,CASSITAGANTEAFF,TGTGCCAGTAGTATAACGGCAGGGGCGAACACTGAAGCTTTCTTT
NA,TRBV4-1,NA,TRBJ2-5,CASSQGRPLRETQYF,TGCGCCAGCAGCCAAGGCAGACCCCTAAGGGAGACCCAGTACTTC
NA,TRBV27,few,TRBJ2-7,CASSLKTLYSYEQYF,TGTGCCAGCAGTTTAAAGACACTATACTCCTACGAGCAGTACTTC
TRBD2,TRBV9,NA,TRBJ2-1,CASSVGAGGAPPEQFF,TGTGCCAGCAGCGTAGGAGCGGGAGGGGCCCCCCCTGAGCAGTTCTTC
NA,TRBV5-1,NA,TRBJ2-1,CASSLALAGLNEQFF,TGCGCCAGCAGCTTGGCCCTGGCAGGGTTGAATGAGCAGTTCTTC
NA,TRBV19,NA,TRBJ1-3,CASSTGSRGNTIYF,TGTGCCAGTAGTACAGGGTCAAGAGGAAACACCATATATTTT
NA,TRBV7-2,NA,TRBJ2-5,CASSLVGGPGTQYF,TGTGCCAGCAGCTTAGTAGGCGGACCTGGGACCCAGTACTTC
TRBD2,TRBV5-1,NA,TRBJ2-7,CASSLAPGREGYEQYF,TGCGCCAGCAGCTTGGCCCCCGGGCGGGAGGGCTACGAGCAGTACTTC
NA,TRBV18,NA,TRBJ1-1,CASSPYRDTPSAFF,TGTGCCAGCTCACCGTACCGGGACACACCTTCGGCTTTCTTT
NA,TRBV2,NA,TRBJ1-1,CANQLRTDTEAFF,TGTGCCAACCAACTTCGCACCGACACTGAAGCTTTCTTT
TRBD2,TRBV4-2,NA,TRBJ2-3,CASSQGSTSYGTDTQYF,TGTGCCAGCAGCCAAGGTTCGACTAGCTACGGCACAGATACGCAGTATTTT
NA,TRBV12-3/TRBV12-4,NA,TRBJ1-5,CASSLQSNQPQHF,TGTGCCAGCAGTTTGCAGAGCAATCAGCCCCAGCATTTT
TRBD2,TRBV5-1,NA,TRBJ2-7,CASSLDPAGTVGYEQYF,TGCGCCAGCAGCTTGGATCCAGCGGGAACCGTGGGGTACGAGCAGTACTTC
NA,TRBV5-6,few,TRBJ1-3,CASRKDVSGNTIYF,TGTGCCAGCAGGAAGGATGTCTCTGGAAACACCATATATTTT
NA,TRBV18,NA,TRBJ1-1,CASSPFQHLPGDEAFF,TGTGCCAGCTCACCATTTCAGCACTTACCAGGCGATGAAGCTTTCTTT
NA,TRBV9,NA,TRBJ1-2,CASAAGNYGYTF,TGTGCCAGCGCCGCAGGGAACTATGGCTACACCTTC
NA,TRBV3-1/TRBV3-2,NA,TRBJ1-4,CASSSRVNRDSRYYNEKLFF,TGTGCCAGCAGCTCTCGCGTCAACAGGGATTCTCGGTATTATAATGAAAAACTGTTTTTT
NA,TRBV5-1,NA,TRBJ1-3,CASSLAGTTRGGYGNTIYF,TGCGCCAGCAGCTTGGCGGGGACAACTAGGGGAGGCTATGGAAACACCATATATTTT
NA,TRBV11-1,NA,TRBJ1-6,CASSLTGDNSPLHF,TGTGCCAGCAGCCTGACAGGCGACAATTCACCCCTCCACTTT
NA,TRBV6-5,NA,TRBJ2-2,CASKDGANTGELFF,TGTGCCAGCAAGGACGGAGCGAACACCGGGGAGCTGTTTTTT
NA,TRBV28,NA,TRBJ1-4,CASSPQGPSHEKLFF,TGTGCCAGCAGTCCTCAGGGGCCGAGCCATGAAAAACTGTTTTTT
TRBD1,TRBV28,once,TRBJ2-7,CASSTGTGAYEQYF,TGTGCCAGCAGTACCGGGACAGGGGCGTACGAGCAGTACTTC
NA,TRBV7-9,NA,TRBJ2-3,CASSPVTDTQYF,TGTGCCAGCAGCCCAGTCACAGATACGCAGTATTTT
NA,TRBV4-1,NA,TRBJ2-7,CASSPKPGQGSYEQYF,TGCGCCAGCAGCCCCAAACCGGGGCAGGGCTCCTACGAGCAGTACTTC
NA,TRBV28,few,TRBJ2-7,CASSSDTPPYEQYF,TGTGCCAGCAGTTCCGACACTCCTCCCTACGAGCAGTACTTC